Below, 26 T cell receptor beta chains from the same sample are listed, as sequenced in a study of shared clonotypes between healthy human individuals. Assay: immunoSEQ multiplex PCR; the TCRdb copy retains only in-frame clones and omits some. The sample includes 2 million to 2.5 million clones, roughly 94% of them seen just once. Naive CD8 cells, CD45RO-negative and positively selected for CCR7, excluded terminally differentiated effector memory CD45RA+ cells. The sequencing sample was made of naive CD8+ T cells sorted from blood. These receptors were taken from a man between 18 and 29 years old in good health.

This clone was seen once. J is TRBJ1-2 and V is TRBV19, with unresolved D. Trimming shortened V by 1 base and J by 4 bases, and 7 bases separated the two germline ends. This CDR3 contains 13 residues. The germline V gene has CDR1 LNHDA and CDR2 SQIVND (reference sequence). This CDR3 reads CASSIGQIYGYTF. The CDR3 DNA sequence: TGTGCCAGTAGTATAGGCCAGATCTATGGCTACACCTTC.

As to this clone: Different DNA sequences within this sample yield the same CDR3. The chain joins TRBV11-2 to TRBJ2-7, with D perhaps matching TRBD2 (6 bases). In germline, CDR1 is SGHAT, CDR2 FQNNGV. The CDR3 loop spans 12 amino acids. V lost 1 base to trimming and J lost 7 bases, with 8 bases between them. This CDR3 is CASSLGGAEQYF. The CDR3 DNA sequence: TGTGCCAGCAGCTTAGGCGGGGCAGAGCAGTACTTC.

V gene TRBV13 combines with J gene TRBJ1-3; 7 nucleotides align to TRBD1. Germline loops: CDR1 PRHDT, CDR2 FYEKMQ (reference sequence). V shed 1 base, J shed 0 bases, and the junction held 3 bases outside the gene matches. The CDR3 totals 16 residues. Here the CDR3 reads CASSLEQGSSGNTIYF. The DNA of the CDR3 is TGTGCCAGCAGCTTAGAACAGGGGTCCTCTGGAAACACCATATATTTT.

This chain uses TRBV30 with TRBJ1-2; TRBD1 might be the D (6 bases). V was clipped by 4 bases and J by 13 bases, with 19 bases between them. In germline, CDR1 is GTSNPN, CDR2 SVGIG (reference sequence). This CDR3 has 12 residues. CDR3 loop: CAWTPGAGFGTF. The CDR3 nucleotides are TGTGCCTGGACCCCGGGGGCCGGTTTCGGCACCTTC.

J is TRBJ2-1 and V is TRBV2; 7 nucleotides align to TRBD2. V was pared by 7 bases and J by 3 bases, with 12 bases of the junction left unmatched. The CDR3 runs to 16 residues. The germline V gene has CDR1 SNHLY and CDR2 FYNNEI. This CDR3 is CASTAGPAGYYNEQFF. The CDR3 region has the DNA TGTGCCAGCACCGCGGGCCCAGCGGGATACTACAATGAGCAGTTCTTC.

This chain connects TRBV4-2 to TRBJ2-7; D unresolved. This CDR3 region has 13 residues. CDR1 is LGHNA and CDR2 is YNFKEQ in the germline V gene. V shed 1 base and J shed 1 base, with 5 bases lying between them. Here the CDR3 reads CASSQGISYEQYF. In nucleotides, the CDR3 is TGTGCCAGCAGCCAAGGGATATCCTACGAGCAGTACTTC.

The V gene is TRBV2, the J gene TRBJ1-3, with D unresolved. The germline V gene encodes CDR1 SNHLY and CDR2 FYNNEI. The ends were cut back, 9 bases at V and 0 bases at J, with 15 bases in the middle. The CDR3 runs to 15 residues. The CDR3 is CASRVRASSGNTIYF. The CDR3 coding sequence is TGTGCCAGTAGGGTGAGGGCGAGCTCTGGAAACACCATATATTTT.

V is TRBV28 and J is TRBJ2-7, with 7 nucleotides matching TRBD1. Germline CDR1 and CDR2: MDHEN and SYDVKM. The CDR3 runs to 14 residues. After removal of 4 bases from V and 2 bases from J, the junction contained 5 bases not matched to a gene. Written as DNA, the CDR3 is TGTGCCAGCAGTTGGGACAGTACAACCTACGAGCAGTACTTC. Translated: CASSWDSTTYEQYF.

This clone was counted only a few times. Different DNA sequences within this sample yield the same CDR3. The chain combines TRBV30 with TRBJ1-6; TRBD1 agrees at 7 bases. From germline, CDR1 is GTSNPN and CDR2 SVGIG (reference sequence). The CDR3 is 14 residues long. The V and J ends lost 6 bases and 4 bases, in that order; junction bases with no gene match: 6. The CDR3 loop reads CACGQENYNSPLHF. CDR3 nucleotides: TGTGCCTGCGGACAGGAGAATTATAATTCACCCCTCCACTTT. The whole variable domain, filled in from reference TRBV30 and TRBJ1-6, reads SQTIHQWPATLVQPVGSPLSLECTVEGTSNPNLYWYRQAAGRGLQLLFYSVGIGQISSEVPQNLSASRPQDRQFILSSKKLLLSDSGFYLCACGQENYNSPLHFGNGTRLTVT.

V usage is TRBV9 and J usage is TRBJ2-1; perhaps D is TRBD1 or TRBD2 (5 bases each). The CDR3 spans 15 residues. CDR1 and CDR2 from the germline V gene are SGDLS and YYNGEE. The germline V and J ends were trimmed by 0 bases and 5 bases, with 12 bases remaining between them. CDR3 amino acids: CASSVGPQGHNEQFF. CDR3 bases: TGTGCCAGCAGCGTAGGGCCCCAGGGACACAATGAGCAGTTCTTC.

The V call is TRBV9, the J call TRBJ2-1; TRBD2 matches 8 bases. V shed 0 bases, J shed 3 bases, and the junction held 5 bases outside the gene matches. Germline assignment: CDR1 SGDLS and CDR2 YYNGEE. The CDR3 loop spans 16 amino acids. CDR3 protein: CASSVGAGEVYNEQFF. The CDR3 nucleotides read TGTGCCAGCAGCGTAGGAGCGGGAGAGGTCTACAATGAGCAGTTCTTC.

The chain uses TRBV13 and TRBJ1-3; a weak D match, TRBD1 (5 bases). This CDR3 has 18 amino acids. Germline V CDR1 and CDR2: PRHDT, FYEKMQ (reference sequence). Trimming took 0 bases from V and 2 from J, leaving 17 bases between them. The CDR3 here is CASSLGYRGVPTGNTIYF. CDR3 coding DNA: TGTGCCAGCAGCTTAGGCTATCGGGGGGTCCCCACTGGAAACACCATATATTTT.

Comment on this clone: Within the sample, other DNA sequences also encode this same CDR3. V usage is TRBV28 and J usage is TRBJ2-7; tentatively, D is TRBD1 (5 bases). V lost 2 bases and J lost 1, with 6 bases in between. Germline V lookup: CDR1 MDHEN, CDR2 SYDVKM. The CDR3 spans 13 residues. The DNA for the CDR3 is TGTGCCAGCAGTTTAGGGGCATCCTACGAGCAGTACTTC. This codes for CASSLGASYEQYF.

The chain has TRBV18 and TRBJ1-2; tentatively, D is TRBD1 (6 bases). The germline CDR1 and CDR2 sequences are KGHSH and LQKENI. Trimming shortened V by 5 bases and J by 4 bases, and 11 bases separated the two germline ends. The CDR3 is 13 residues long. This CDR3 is CASSSGTPYGYTF. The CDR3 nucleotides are TGTGCCAGCTCATCCGGGACACCCTATGGCTACACCTTC.

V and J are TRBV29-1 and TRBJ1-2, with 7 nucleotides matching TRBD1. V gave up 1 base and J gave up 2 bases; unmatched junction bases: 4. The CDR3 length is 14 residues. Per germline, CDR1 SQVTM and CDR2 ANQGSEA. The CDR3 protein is CSVEGGTENYGYTF. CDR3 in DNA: TGCAGCGTTGAAGGCGGGACAGAAAACTATGGCTACACCTTC.

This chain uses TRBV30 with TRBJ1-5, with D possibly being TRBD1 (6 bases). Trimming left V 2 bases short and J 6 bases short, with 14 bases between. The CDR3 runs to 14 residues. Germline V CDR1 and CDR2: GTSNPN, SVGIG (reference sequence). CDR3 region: CAWSRTGLGQPQHF. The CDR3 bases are TGTGCCTGGAGTCGTACAGGGCTGGGTCAGCCCCAGCATTTT.

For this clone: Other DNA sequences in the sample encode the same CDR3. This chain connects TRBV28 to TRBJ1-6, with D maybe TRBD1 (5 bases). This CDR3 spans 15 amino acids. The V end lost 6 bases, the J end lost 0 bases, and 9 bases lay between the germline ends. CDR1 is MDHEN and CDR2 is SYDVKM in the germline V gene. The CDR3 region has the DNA TGTGCCAGCAGCCCAGACAGCTCCTATAATTCACCCCTCCACTTT. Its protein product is CASSPDSSYNSPLHF.

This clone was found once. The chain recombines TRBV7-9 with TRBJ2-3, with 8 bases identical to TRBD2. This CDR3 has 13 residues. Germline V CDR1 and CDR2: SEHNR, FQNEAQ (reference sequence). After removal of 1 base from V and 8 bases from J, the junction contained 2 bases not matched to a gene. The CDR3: CASSLEGLVTQYF. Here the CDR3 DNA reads TGTGCCAGCAGCTTAGAGGGACTAGTTACGCAGTATTTT. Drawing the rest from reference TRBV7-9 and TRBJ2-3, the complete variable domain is DTGVSQNPRHKITKRGQNVTFRCDPISEHNRLYWYRQTLGQGPEFLTYFQNEAQLEKSRLLSDRFSAERPKGSFSTLEIQRTEQGDSAMYLCASSLEGLVTQYFGPGTRLTVL.

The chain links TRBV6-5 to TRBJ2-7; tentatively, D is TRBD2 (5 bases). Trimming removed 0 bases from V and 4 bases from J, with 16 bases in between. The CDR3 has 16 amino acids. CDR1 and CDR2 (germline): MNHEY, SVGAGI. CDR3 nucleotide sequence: TGTGCCAGCAGTTACTCGCAAGCGGAAGAGGGTTACGAGCAGTACTTC. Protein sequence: CASSYSQAEEGYEQYF.

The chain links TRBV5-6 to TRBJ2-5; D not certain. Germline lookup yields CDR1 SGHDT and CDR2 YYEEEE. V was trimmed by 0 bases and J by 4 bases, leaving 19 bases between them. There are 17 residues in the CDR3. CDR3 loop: CASSLDLRTSLGETQYF. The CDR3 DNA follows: TGTGCCAGCAGCTTGGATTTGCGGACCAGTTTAGGAGAGACCCAGTACTTC.

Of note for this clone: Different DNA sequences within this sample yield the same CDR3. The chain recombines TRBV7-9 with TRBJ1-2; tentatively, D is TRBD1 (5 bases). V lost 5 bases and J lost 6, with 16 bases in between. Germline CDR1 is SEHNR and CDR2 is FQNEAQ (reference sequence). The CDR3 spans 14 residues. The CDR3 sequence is CASSPPQGGNGYTF. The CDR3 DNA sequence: TGTGCCAGCAGCCCACCCCAGGGAGGTAATGGCTACACCTTC.

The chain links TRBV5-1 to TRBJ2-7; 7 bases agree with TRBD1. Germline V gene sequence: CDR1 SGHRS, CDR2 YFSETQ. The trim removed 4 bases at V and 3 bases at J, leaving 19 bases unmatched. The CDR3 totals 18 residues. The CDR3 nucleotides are TGCGCCAGCAGCCTCCGCCCCCCCGACAGGGTCGGGGTCTACGAGCAGTACTTC. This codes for CASSLRPPDRVGVYEQYF.

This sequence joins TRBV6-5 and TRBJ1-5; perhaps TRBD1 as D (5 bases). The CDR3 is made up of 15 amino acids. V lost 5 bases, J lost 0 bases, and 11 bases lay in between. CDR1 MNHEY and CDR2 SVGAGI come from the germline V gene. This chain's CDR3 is CASSALGDSNQPQHF. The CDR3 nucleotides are TGTGCCAGCAGTGCCTTGGGGGATAGCAATCAGCCCCAGCATTTT.

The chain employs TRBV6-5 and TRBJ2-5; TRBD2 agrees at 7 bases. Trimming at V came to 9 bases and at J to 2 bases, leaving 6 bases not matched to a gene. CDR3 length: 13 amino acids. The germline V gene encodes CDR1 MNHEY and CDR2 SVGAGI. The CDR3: CASRIAGQETQYF. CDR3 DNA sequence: TGTGCCAGTAGAATAGCGGGTCAAGAGACCCAGTACTTC.

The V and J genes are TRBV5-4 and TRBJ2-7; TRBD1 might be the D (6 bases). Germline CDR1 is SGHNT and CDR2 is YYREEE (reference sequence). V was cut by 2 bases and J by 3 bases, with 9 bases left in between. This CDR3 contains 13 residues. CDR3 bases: TGTGCCAGCAGCTTCGGCAGGGGCTACGAGCAGTACTTC. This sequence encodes CASSFGRGYEQYF.

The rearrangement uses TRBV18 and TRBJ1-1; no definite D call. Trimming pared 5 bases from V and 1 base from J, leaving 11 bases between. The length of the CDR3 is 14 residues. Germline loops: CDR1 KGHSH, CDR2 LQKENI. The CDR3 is CASSASAQNTEAFF. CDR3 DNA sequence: TGTGCCAGCTCAGCATCGGCCCAGAACACTGAAGCTTTCTTT.